A selection of T cell receptor beta chains follows, all from one sample in a study of early T cells in non-severe SARS-CoV-2 infection. MiXCR, run by TCRdb on the 5' RACE reads, gives a single entry per CDR3 protein. The profile shows about 81,000 distinct CDR3 sequences, about 6% of them singletons. Sequenced input: whole blood. The source is an adult who was a healthcare worker with PCR-confirmed SARS-CoV-2 infection or an uninfected control (not recorded which). The CDR3 runs from the conserved cysteine through the conserved F or W. A D gene is named only where the DNA matches it firmly. Size is stated for part of the rows, as once, few or many counts, or as a class when the clone is expanded.

few | TRBJ2-3 | TRBV7-8 | TRBD2 | CASSLERPSGRGTDTQYF | TGTGCCAGCAGCTTAGAACGTCCCAGCGGGAGGGGCACAGATACGCAGTATTTT
many | TRBJ1-6 | TRBV4-2 | - | CASSQEGRSSYNSPLHF | TGTGCCAGCAGCCAAGAGGGACGGAGCTCCTATAATTCACCCCTCCACTTT
many | TRBJ2-1 | TRBV29-1 | - | CSVEKSKPYNEQFF | TGCAGCGTTGAAAAGAGCAAACCGTACAATGAGCAGTTCTTC
few | TRBJ2-3 | TRBV9 | - | CASSVEARSITDTQYF | TGTGCCAGCAGCGTAGAAGCCCGTTCTATCACAGATACGCAGTATTTT
- | TRBJ2-7 | TRBV5-1 | - | CASSLVVSPYEQYF | TGCGCCAGCAGCTTGGTCGTCTCGCCCTACGAGCAGTACTTC
few | TRBJ1-5 | TRBV6-2/TRBV6-3 | - | CASRLQNQPQHF | TGTGCCAGCAGGCTCCAAAATCAGCCCCAGCATTTT
many | TRBJ2-3 | TRBV7-8 | TRBD1 | CASSQGQNTQYF | TGTGCCAGCAGCCAGGGACAGAATACGCAGTATTTT
few | TRBJ2-7 | TRBV20-1 | - | CSGGTTRYEQYF | TGCAGTGGGGGGACAACACGATACGAGCAGTACTTC
many | TRBJ1-4 | TRBV12-3/TRBV12-4 | TRBD1 | CATRGGPTNEKLFF | TGTGCCACCAGGGGGGGACCAACTAATGAAAAACTGTTTTTT
few | TRBJ2-7 | TRBV29-1 | TRBD1 | CSVTKTGSSYEQYF | TGCAGCGTCACAAAGACAGGGAGCTCCTACGAGCAGTACTTC
many | TRBJ1-2 | TRBV4-2 | - | CASSQSRERGIYGYTF | TGTGCCAGCAGCCAATCCAGGGAGAGGGGGATCTATGGCTACACCTTC
- | TRBJ2-3 | TRBV10-3 | TRBD2 | CAISASGGADTQYF | TGTGCCATCAGTGCTAGCGGGGGGGCCGATACGCAGTATTTT
few | TRBJ2-2 | TRBV12-3/TRBV12-4 | - | CASTALGVGELFF | TGTGCCAGCACCGCCCTAGGGGTCGGGGAGCTGTTTTTT
many | TRBJ1-1 | TRBV3-1 | - | CASSQDRNTEAFF | TGTGCCAGCAGCCAGGACAGGAACACTGAAGCTTTCTTT
- | TRBJ2-1 | TRBV6-2/TRBV6-3 | TRBD1 | CASIKPGQGYNEQFF | TGTGCCAGCATTAAACCGGGACAGGGTTACAATGAGCAGTTCTTC
many | TRBJ2-1 | TRBV27 | TRBD2 | CASRTPGGSSNEQFF | TGTGCCAGTAGAACTCCGGGGGGATCTAGCAATGAGCAGTTCTTC
- | TRBJ2-7 | TRBV7-2 | TRBD2 | CASSPLAGGLYEQYF | TGTGCCAGCAGCCCCTTAGCGGGGGGGCTATACGAGCAGTACTTC
- | TRBJ2-1 | TRBV2 | TRBD2 | CASSASGRRNEQFF | TGTGCCAGCAGTGCTAGCGGGAGGAGGAATGAGCAGTTCTTC
- | TRBJ1-5 | TRBV19 | TRBD1 | CASTTGAGNNNQPQHF | TGTGCCAGTACCACAGGGGCAGGTAATAACAATCAGCCCCAGCATTTT
many | TRBJ2-3 | TRBV9 | - | CASSVGLAVTDTQYF | TGTGCCAGCAGCGTAGGCCTAGCAGTCACAGATACGCAGTATTTT
- | TRBJ2-1 | TRBV19 | TRBD2 | CASSIGLGKRDEQFF | TGTGCCAGTAGTATCGGACTAGGGAAGAGGGATGAGCAGTTCTTC
few | TRBJ2-7 | TRBV5-6 | - | CASSLVLGTYEQYF | TGTGCCAGCAGCTTGGTACTGGGGACCTACGAGCAGTACTTC
many | TRBJ2-4 | TRBV20-1 | - | CSARDEFGEDQYF | TGCAGTGCTAGAGATGAGTTCGGGGAGGATCAGTACTTC
few | TRBJ2-7 | TRBV3-1 | - | CASSQRSYEQYF | TGTGCCAGCAGCCAACGATCCTACGAGCAGTACTTC
many | TRBJ2-4 | TRBV6-2/TRBV6-3 | - | CASSPGGSGLAKNIQYF | TGTGCCAGCAGCCCCGGGGGTAGCGGACTAGCCAAAAACATTCAGTACTTC
few | TRBJ2-3 | TRBV7-2 | - | CASSLGGPGTDTQYF | TGTGCCAGCAGCTTAGGGGGGCCCGGCACAGATACGCAGTATTTT
- | TRBJ2-3 | TRBV28 | - | CASSWTDKTDTQYF | TGTGCCAGCAGTTGGACAGACAAGACAGATACGCAGTATTTT
many | TRBJ2-6 | TRBV12-3/TRBV12-4 | - | CASSFRSLDRYSSGANVLTF | TGTGCCAGCAGTTTCCGATCCCTTGACAGGTATAGCTCTGGGGCCAACGTCCTGACTTTC
- | TRBJ1-6 | TRBV5-1 | - | CASSFGIDPRGRKNSPLHF | TGCGCCAGCAGCTTTGGGATTGACCCCAGGGGCCGGAAAAATTCACCCCTCCACTTT
- | TRBJ1-6 | TRBV6-5 | - | CASRPGRDSPLHF | TGTGCCAGCAGGCCGGGACGGGATTCACCCCTCCACTTT
- | TRBJ1-5 | TRBV19 | - | CASLARGEVGNQPQHF | TGTGCCAGTCTGGCCCGGGGGGAAGTAGGCAATCAGCCCCAGCATTTT
few | TRBJ1-5 | TRBV20-1 | - | CSARDGGGADQPQHF | TGCAGTGCTAGAGATGGTGGGGGCGCGGATCAGCCCCAGCATTTT